This record looks at one TCR beta chain sequence and its context. Its antigen is as yet unknown. V lost 5 bases to trimming and J lost 4 bases, with 17 bases between them. The CDR3 sequence is 15 residues long. This sample was taken from a study of T cell repertoires in cytomegalovirus infection. Study at large: CMV infection together with matching HLA type was indicated by public TCR beta signatures. Study-wide results and caveats: Carriers of CMV and the relevant HLA type were discriminated by public TCR beta frequency. Predominance within the ex vivo response was attributable to HLA-C-restricted CMV-specific TCR beta clonotypes.

TCRdb used MiXCR to reprocess the reads, holding one entry per CDR3 protein. This sample yields hundreds of thousands of distinct CDR3 sequences, of which roughly a sixth are seen a single time; about 12% belongs to the top ten. The receptor was derived from a human donor in good health (CMV status not recorded). Some clones in this sample may be carry-over from other donors' samples. This chain joins TRBV12-3 or TRBV12-4 and TRBJ1-1; D possibly corresponds to TRBD1 (5 bases). Sequencing was carried out using PBMCs. CDR3 sequence: CASSLPGSLRTEAFF. CDR3 nucleotide sequence: TGTGCCAGCAGTCTACCAGGGTCTCTCCGCACTGAAGCTTTCTTT.